One and the same sample provided the 25 T cell receptor beta chains below, sequenced in a study of early T cells in non-severe SARS-CoV-2 infection. TCRdb re-analysed the 5' RACE reads in MiXCR, keeping a single row per CDR3 protein. The sample consists of some 40,000 distinct CDR3 sequences, around 6.1% of them appearing once. Sequencing used whole blood, obtained at baseline. These receptor sequences come from an adult who was a healthcare worker with PCR-confirmed SARS-CoV-2 infection or an uninfected control (not recorded which).

Ten or more counts support this clonotype. This chain joins TRBV19 and TRBJ2-1, with D hard to call. The CDR3 has 16 residues. The V end lost 8 bases, the J end lost 7 bases, and 24 bases lay between the germline ends. Germline assignment: CDR1 LNHDA and CDR2 SQIVND (reference sequence). The CDR3: CASREGSPESLNEQFF. CDR3 DNA sequence: TGTGCCAGTCGAGAAGGGTCCCCTGAGTCGCTTAATGAGCAGTTCTTC.

The chain links TRBV9 to TRBJ2-2; 9 bases are shared with TRBD2. The germline CDR1 and CDR2 sequences are SGDLS and YYNGEE. The CDR3 length is 18 residues. V lost 0 bases and J lost 0; bases outside the gene matches: 6. CDR3 nucleotides: TGTGCCAGCAGCGTAGAGGGTAGCGGGGGTCCGAACACCGGGGAGCTGTTTTTT. Translation: CASSVEGSGGPNTGELFF.

This clonotype was observed a handful of times. The chain combines TRBV20-1 with TRBJ2-3; maybe TRBD2 (6 bases). The ends were cut back, 5 bases at V and 4 bases at J, with 16 bases in the middle. The CDR3 has 14 amino acids. Germline CDR1 and CDR2: DFQATT and SNEGSKA (reference sequence). Here the CDR3 DNA reads TGCAGTGCTCGAGTGGGGACGGGAGCAGATACGCAGTATTTT. Protein: CSARVGTGADTQYF.

This clonotype was observed many times. This chain uses TRBV5-1 with TRBJ2-7, with 9 bases matching TRBD2. Germline V gene sequence: CDR1 SGHRS, CDR2 YFSETQ. Trimming took 0 bases from V and 2 from J; bases not matched to a gene: 3. CDR3 length: 15 residues. The DNA of the CDR3 is TGCGCCAGCAGCTTGGGGGCTAGCGGGGCCTACGAGCAGTACTTC. It yields the protein CASSLGASGAYEQYF.

This clonotype has ten or more counts. The J gene is TRBJ2-5, the V gene TRBV11-2, with TRBD2 matching 11 bases. The ends lost 6 bases at V and 2 bases at J; junction bases unmatched: 5. The CDR3 length is 15 residues. CDR1 and CDR2 (germline): SGHAT, FQNNGV. For the CDR3, the DNA is TGTGCCAGCAGTCTAGCGGGAGGCTTACAAGAGACCCAGTACTTC. It translates to CASSLAGGLQETQYF.

The rearrangement links TRBV3-1 to TRBJ2-1; D is unclear. The germline V gene has CDR1 LGHDT and CDR2 YNNKEL (reference sequence). Trimming removed 1 base from V and 6 bases from J, with 7 bases in between. This CDR3 is built from 13 residues. The CDR3 reads CASSQGASNEQFF. The CDR3 nucleotides read TGTGCCAGCAGCCAAGGTGCGAGCAATGAGCAGTTCTTC.

This clonotype was counted a few times. V is TRBV5-5 and J is TRBJ1-5; D call uncertain. The CDR3 loop spans 16 amino acids. Germline V gene data show CDR1 as SGHKS and CDR2 as YYEKEE (reference sequence). The germline V and J ends were trimmed by 0 bases and 1 base, with 11 bases remaining between them. The CDR3 region is CASSLAGFSSNQPQHF. In DNA form, the CDR3 reads TGTGCCAGCAGCTTGGCTGGTTTCAGCAGCAATCAGCCCCAGCATTTT.

This clonotype has a count of ten or more. Here the CDR3 reads CASSSKRDEQFF. The CDR3 DNA reads TGTGCCAGCAGTTCAAAGAGGGATGAGCAGTTCTTC. The gene calls are TRBV28 and TRBJ2-1; maybe TRBD2 (5 bases). The V end was cut by 4 bases, the J end by 8 bases, with 9 bases between. This CDR3 spans 12 amino acids. Per the germline V gene, CDR1 is MDHEN and CDR2 is SYDVKM.

The chain uses TRBV29-1 and TRBJ1-5; the match to TRBD1 covers 9 bases. With V trimmed by 6 bases and J by 4 bases, 7 bases remained unmatched. Germline V gene data show CDR1 as SQVTM and CDR2 as ANQGSEA. The CDR3 totals 14 residues. The CDR3 is CSVAKTGGNQPQHF. The DNA of the CDR3 is TGCAGCGTCGCCAAGACAGGGGGTAATCAGCCCCAGCATTTT.

This clonotype was observed many times. The rearrangement uses TRBV27 and TRBJ1-5; 11 bases align to TRBD1. J gave up 7 bases and V 8 bases, and 1 base lay outside the gene matches. The CDR3 contains 12 residues. Germline values: CDR1 MNHEY, CDR2 SMNVEV (reference sequence). CDR3: CASRTGGQPQHF. In DNA, the CDR3 is TGTGCCAGCCGGACAGGGGGCCAGCCCCAGCATTTT.

This clonotype was counted many times. V usage is TRBV15 and J usage is TRBJ2-3, with 7 nucleotides matching TRBD1. CDR3 length: 15 residues. Germline V gene data show CDR1 as LNHNV and CDR2 as YYDKDF (reference sequence). The trim removed 3 bases at V and 4 bases at J, leaving 7 bases unmatched. CDR3 in amino acids: CATSSPATGSDTQYF. The CDR3, as DNA: TGTGCCACCAGCAGTCCTGCGACAGGGTCAGATACGCAGTATTTT.

This clonotype has more than one count but fewer than ten. The rearrangement links TRBV12-3 or TRBV12-4 to TRBJ1-1; tentative D call: TRBD1 (6 bases). Trimming pared 3 bases from V and 1 base from J, leaving 9 bases between. There are 14 residues in the CDR3. The CDR3 region has the DNA TGTGCCAGCAGTTTGGTCAGGGGGAACACTGAAGCTTTCTTT. Its translation: CASSLVRGNTEAFF.

This clonotype was seen at least ten times. The chain links TRBV11-2 to TRBJ2-2; the D gene is possibly TRBD2 (6 bases). Germline V gives CDR1 SGHAT, CDR2 FQNNGV. CDR3 size: 17 residues. The germline V and J ends were trimmed by 0 bases and 3 bases, with 14 bases remaining between them. CDR3 DNA sequence: TGTGCCAGCAGCTTAGAGAGCGGGTTCGAATACACCGGGGAGCTGTTTTTT. Encoded protein: CASSLESGFEYTGELFF.

This clonotype was seen at least ten times. The rearrangement uses TRBV7-8 and TRBJ2-5; tentatively, D is TRBD2 (5 bases). Trimming cost V 5 bases and J 2 bases, with 12 bases left between them. In germline, CDR1 is SGHVS, CDR2 FQNEAQ. The CDR3 consists of 14 residues. Written as DNA, the CDR3 is TGTGCCAGCAGCGTGCGGCGGACTCAAGAGACCCAGTACTTC. It yields the protein CASSVRRTQETQYF.

This clonotype was observed many times. The chain is built from TRBV6-2 or TRBV6-3 and TRBJ2-2; D not certain. V was shortened by 0 bases and J by 5 bases, with 10 bases between the two germline ends. From germline, CDR1 is MNHEY and CDR2 SVGEGT. The CDR3 sequence is 15 residues long. CDR3 amino acids: CASSYSPPGTGELFF. CDR3 in DNA: TGTGCCAGCAGTTACTCGCCCCCTGGGACCGGGGAGCTGTTTTTT.

The V and J genes are TRBV11-2 and TRBJ1-6, with D uncertain. V was pared by 6 bases and J by 7 bases, with 19 bases between. Germline V gene lookup returns CDR1 SGHAT and CDR2 FQNNGV. The CDR3 has 16 amino acids. The CDR3 spells CASRLISDPYNSPLHF. Written as DNA, the CDR3 is TGTGCCAGCAGACTCATCAGCGACCCTTACAATTCACCCCTCCACTTT. The full variable domain, completed using reference TRBV11-2 and TRBJ1-6, is EAGVAQSPRYKIIEKRQSVAFWCNPISGHATLYWYQQILGQGPKLLIQFQNNGVVDDSQLPKDRFSAERLKGVDSTLKIQPAKLEDSAVYLCASRLISDPYNSPLHFGNGTRLTVT.

The chain recombines TRBV20-1 with TRBJ1-2; D possibly corresponds to TRBD1 (6 bases). V shed 4 bases and J shed 7 bases, with 19 bases lying between them. Germline V gives CDR1 DFQATT, CDR2 SNEGSKA (reference sequence). CDR3 length: 14 amino acids. CDR3: CSAISGGVKVGYTF. In DNA, the CDR3 is TGCAGTGCTATTTCCGGGGGCGTAAAAGTTGGCTACACCTTC.

This clonotype was picked up many times. The V gene is TRBV2, the J gene TRBJ1-2, with no clear D. V lost 4 bases, J lost 3 bases, and 12 bases lay in between. This CDR3 region has 14 residues. Germline V gene lookup returns CDR1 SNHLY and CDR2 FYNNEI. The CDR3 DNA is TGTGCCAGCAGTGTAGGTTTAGCGGACTATGGCTACACCTTC. It yields the protein CASSVGLADYGYTF.

This clonotype was seen many times. The chain carries TRBV20-1 and TRBJ1-1, with TRBD1 matching over 9 bases. Germline CDR1 reads DFQATT; CDR2 reads SNEGSKA (reference sequence). The length of the CDR3 is 15 residues. Trimming at V came to 3 bases and at J to 8 bases, leaving 13 bases not matched to a gene. CDR3 region: CSARARDRVFGEAFF. CDR3 in DNA: TGCAGTGCTAGGGCCCGGGACAGGGTTTTCGGAGAAGCTTTCTTT.

This clonotype has a handful of counts. This chain links TRBV4-3 with TRBJ2-3; 10 positions agree with TRBD2. Germline assignment: CDR1 LGHNA and CDR2 YSLEER. The CDR3 runs 17 residues. Trimming cost V 4 bases and J 0 bases; bases outside gene matches: 7. This CDR3 is CASSPIAGGLSTDTQYF. The CDR3 bases are TGCGCCAGCAGCCCTATAGCGGGGGGCCTTAGCACAGATACGCAGTATTTT.

V is TRBV5-1 and J is TRBJ2-7; 10 nucleotides align to TRBD2. The CDR3 loop spans 17 amino acids. Trimming removed 0 bases from V and 1 base from J; junction bases left unmatched: 7. Per the germline V gene, CDR1 is SGHRS and CDR2 is YFSETQ. CDR3: CASSLAISGRPSYEQYF. In DNA, the CDR3 is TGCGCCAGCAGCTTGGCCATTAGCGGGAGGCCATCCTACGAGCAGTACTTC.

There are a few counts of this clonotype. The chain has TRBV2 and TRBJ2-7, with D maybe TRBD1 (6 bases). The CDR3 sequence is 13 residues long. Germline CDR1 SNHLY, CDR2 FYNNEI. With 7 bases removed from V and 2 bases from J, the gap between germline ends came to 12 bases. CDR3: CASKAGAPYEQYF. CDR3 nucleotides: TGTGCCAGCAAGGCAGGGGCTCCCTACGAGCAGTACTTC.

The chain is built from TRBV7-2 and TRBJ2-2; D is undetermined. Trimming stripped 5 bases from V and 0 bases from J, with 7 bases between. The length of the CDR3 is 14 residues. The germline V gene has CDR1 SGHTA and CDR2 FQGNSA. CDR3 coding DNA: TGTGCCAGCAGCAGACACGCGAACACCGGGGAGCTGTTTTTT. Residues: CASSRHANTGELFF.

The table lists this clonotype with many counts. The gene calls are TRBV4-2 and TRBJ2-4, with TRBD2 matching over 10 bases. The germline CDR1 and CDR2 sequences are LGHNA and YNFKEQ. J was trimmed by 0 bases and V by 0 bases; bases with no gene match: 11. CDR3 size: 20 residues. CDR3 loop: CASSQEASGGLRPAKNIQYF. CDR3 nucleotide sequence: TGTGCCAGCAGCCAAGAGGCTAGCGGGGGTTTGCGGCCAGCCAAAAACATTCAGTACTTC.

The rearrangement links TRBV6-1 to TRBJ1-5; maybe TRBD1 (5 bases). This CDR3 has 15 residues. The ends were cut back, 10 bases at V and 1 base at J, with 17 bases in the middle. Germline lookup yields CDR1 MNHNS and CDR2 SASEGT. The CDR3 is CATAWEGLSNQPQHF. CDR3 nucleotide sequence: TGTGCCACTGCCTGGGAGGGACTAAGCAATCAGCCCCAGCATTTT.